This T cell receptor (beta chain) came from a study of blood T cell repertoires in COVID-19. Here immunoSEQ multiplex PCR was the method, and the copy in TCRdb shows in-frame clones only, minus some. Of about 350,000 clones listed, more than 70% are singletons. The V gene end was trimmed by 1 base and the J gene end by 0 bases; junction bases not matched to a gene: 1. The length of the CDR3 is 15 residues. Looked up from germline, CDR1 is SGHAT and CDR2 is FQDESV (reference sequence). This TCR was sampled from a woman aged 30 to 39 who had recovered from COVID-19. The chain carries TRBV11-1 and TRBJ1-2; TRBD1 matches 8 bases. Sequencing was performed on PBMCs or T cells enriched from blood (not recorded which). CDR3 nucleotide sequence: TGTGCCAGCAGCTTAGACAGGGGGACTAACTATGGCTACACCTTC. This encodes CASSLDRGTNYGYTF.